Each of the 31 T cell receptor beta chains below was sequenced from the same sample in a study of memory CD4+ T cells and cytomegalovirus serostatus. Single viable CD3+CD4+CD8-CD45RO+ cells were sorted as the memory CD4+ T cells. Produced via immunoSEQ multiplex PCR; TCRdb's table is partial and in-frame only. Among around 25,000 clones, 60% to 85% were seen once, and the ten largest hold 0.95% to 1.1%. What was sequenced was memory CD4+ T cells from blood. These receptors all stem from an adult in good health and CMV-seronegative.

The V and J genes are TRBV4-2 and TRBJ1-3, with D unclear. Trimming removed 0 bases from V and 5 bases from J, with 14 bases in between. The germline CDR1 and CDR2 sequences are LGHNA and YNFKEQ. This CDR3 comprises 16 residues. CDR3 loop: CASSQDTHLDRNTIYF. The CDR3 DNA reads as TGTGCCAGCAGCCAAGATACGCATTTAGATCGAAACACCATATATTTT.

The V and J genes are TRBV19 and TRBJ2-2, with no clear D. Germline V gene sequence: CDR1 LNHDA, CDR2 SQIVND (reference sequence). The CDR3 has 10 amino acids. V lost 8 bases and J 7 bases, leaving 5 bases between the germline ends. The CDR3 region is CASGYGELFF. The CDR3 DNA follows: TGTGCCAGTGGCTACGGGGAGCTGTTTTTT.

J is TRBJ2-7 and V is TRBV7-2; TRBD1 matches 8 bases. V gave up 5 bases and J gave up 1 base; unmatched junction bases: 4. This CDR3 is 14 amino acids long. In germline, CDR1 is SGHTA, CDR2 FQGNSA. The CDR3 bases are TGTGCCAGCAGCGCCGACAGGGGTTCCTACGAGCAGTACTTC. It encodes CASSADRGSYEQYF.

This clone was observed once. This sequence joins TRBV6-5 and TRBJ1-6; tentatively, D is TRBD1 (6 bases). Trimming took 2 bases from V and 9 from J, leaving 11 bases between them. Germline lookup yields CDR1 MNHEY and CDR2 SVGAGI. The CDR3 covers 14 residues. The CDR3 reads CASSYRGQGSPLHF. CDR3 DNA: TGTGCCAGCAGTTACCGGGGGCAAGGTTCACCCCTCCACTTT.

A single count supports this clone. The V call is TRBV2, the J call TRBJ2-7, with 9 nucleotides matching TRBD1. The CDR3 contains 14 residues. J lost 3 bases, V lost 10 bases, and 10 bases had no gene match. Looked up from germline, CDR1 is SNHLY and CDR2 is FYNNEI. The CDR3 DNA is TGTGCCACCAGGGGTGGGACAGGGAACTACGAGCAGTACTTC. The encoded protein is CATRGGTGNYEQYF.

This clone was detected once. The chain recombines TRBV11-2 with TRBJ2-1; tentative D call: TRBD1 (6 bases). There are 16 residues in the CDR3. Between the trimmed V and J ends, which lost 2 bases and 4 bases, there was a span of 15 bases. Germline CDR1 is SGHAT and CDR2 is FQNNGV. Here the CDR3 reads CASSLWGQTDYNEQFF. The CDR3, as DNA: TGTGCCAGCAGCTTATGGGGGCAGACAGATTACAATGAGCAGTTCTTC. The whole variable domain, remainder taken from reference TRBV11-2 and TRBJ2-1, is EAGVAQSPRYKIIEKRQSVAFWCNPISGHATLYWYQQILGQGPKLLIQFQNNGVVDDSQLPKDRFSAERLKGVDSTLKIQPAKLEDSAVYLCASSLWGQTDYNEQFFGPGTRLTVL.

The V and J genes are TRBV10-3 and TRBJ2-2; TRBD1 or TRBD2 may be the D gene (5 bases each). V lost 3 bases, J lost 0 bases, and 8 bases lay in between. This CDR3 contains 15 residues. CDR1 and CDR2 from the germline V gene are ENHRY and SYGVKD. Here the CDR3 reads CAISDRGPNTGELFF. DNA of the CDR3: TGTGCCATCAGTGACCGGGGCCCGAACACCGGGGAGCTGTTTTTT.

The gene calls are TRBV16 and TRBJ1-5, with TRBD1 matching over 7 bases. CDR1 is KGHSY and CDR2 is FQNENV in the germline V gene. J was trimmed by 4 bases and V by 6 bases; bases with no gene match: 6. There are 14 residues in the CDR3. The CDR3 protein is CASSPNRGNQPQHF. CDR3 bases: TGTGCCAGCAGTCCGAACAGGGGAAATCAGCCCCAGCATTTT.

This chain connects TRBV6-1 to TRBJ1-2; 9 nucleotides match TRBD1. V dropped 6 bases and J dropped 4; count of bases not matched to a gene: 9. Germline V gene data show CDR1 as MNHNS and CDR2 as SASEGT. The CDR3 consists of 15 residues. The CDR3 nucleotides read TGTGCCAGCAGGGCTATCCGGGACAGGGCCTATGGCTACACCTTC. Its protein is CASRAIRDRAYGYTF.

This clone turned up a few times. The chain combines TRBV25-1 with TRBJ1-2; maybe TRBD1 (5 bases). The CDR3 covers 13 residues. V dropped 2 bases and J dropped 4 bases, with 8 bases sitting between them. CDR1 MGHDK and CDR2 SYGVNS come from the germline V gene. CDR3 in DNA: TGTGCCAGCAGTGAAAGGGGCAGCTATGGCTACACCTTC. Its translation: CASSERGSYGYTF.

The chain uses TRBV27 and TRBJ1-1; D remains ambiguous. CDR3 length equals 14 residues. Germline CDR1 reads MNHEY; CDR2 reads SMNVEV (reference sequence). Trimming removed 4 bases at V and 5 bases at J, with 14 bases between. The CDR3 DNA sequence: TGTGCCAGCAGTTGGGGTCTAGGGTTGACTGAAGCTTTCTTT. Protein product: CASSWGLGLTEAFF.

V is TRBV7-9 and J is TRBJ2-3; D gene ambiguous. The CDR3 spans 12 residues. Germline CDR1 and CDR2: SEHNR and FQNEAQ (reference sequence). V lost 5 bases to trimming and J lost 0 bases, with 3 bases between them. CDR3 DNA: TGTGCCAGCAGCCCCAGCACAGATACGCAGTATTTT. Its translation is CASSPSTDTQYF. Filled out from reference TRBV7-9 and TRBJ2-3, the complete variable domain reads DTGVSQNPRHKITKRGQNVTFRCDPISEHNRLYWYRQTLGQGPEFLTYFQNEAQLEKSRLLSDRFSAERPKGSFSTLEIQRTEQGDSAMYLCASSPSTDTQYFGPGTRLTVL.

The chain is built from TRBV2 and TRBJ1-4, with TRBD1 matching over 8 bases. This CDR3 is 13 amino acids long. Germline V CDR1 and CDR2: SNHLY, FYNNEI. Trimming at V came to 7 bases and at J to 7 bases, leaving 5 bases not matched to a gene. The CDR3 region is CASMTGESEKLFF. CDR3 DNA sequence: TGTGCCAGCATGACAGGGGAGAGTGAAAAACTGTTTTTT.

This clone was counted only a few times. The chain combines TRBV4-1 with TRBJ1-4, with D possibly TRBD1 on 6 matching bases. Germline assignment: CDR1 MGHRA and CDR2 YSYEKL. The CDR3 spans 16 residues. Trimming pared 4 bases from V and 8 bases from J, leaving 20 bases between. The CDR3 DNA sequence: TGCGCCAGCAGCCTATCGGGGACAATGGGCAACGAAAAACTGTTTTTT. This gives the protein CASSLSGTMGNEKLFF.

This chain connects TRBV28 to TRBJ1-6; D may be TRBD1 (5 bases). This CDR3 is built from 15 residues. Germline V gene lookup returns CDR1 MDHEN and CDR2 SYDVKM. The V gene lost 4 bases and the J gene lost 4 bases, with 11 bases spanning the gap. The CDR3: CASSSTGGYNSPLHF. The CDR3 DNA reads as TGTGCCAGCAGTTCAACGGGGGGTTATAATTCACCCCTCCACTTT.

The CDR3 DNA is TGTGCCAGCAGTCCCAAGGACTACACGTACAATGAGCAGTTCTTC. Translating gives CASSPKDYTYNEQFF. The chain recombines TRBV7-9 with TRBJ2-1; TRBD2 might be the D (6 bases). CDR1 and CDR2 (germline): SEHNR, FQNEAQ (reference sequence). Trimming cost V 6 bases and J 4 bases, with 16 bases left between them. The CDR3 has 15 residues. Full variable domain (missing parts from reference TRBV7-9 and TRBJ2-1): DTGVSQNPRHKITKRGQNVTFRCDPISEHNRLYWYRQTLGQGPEFLTYFQNEAQLEKSRLLSDRFSAERPKGSFSTLEIQRTEQGDSAMYLCASSPKDYTYNEQFFGPGTRLTVL.

This chain links TRBV12-5 with TRBJ1-3, with 9 bases aligning to TRBD1. The germline V gene encodes CDR1 LGHNT and CDR2 FRNRAP. The CDR3 runs to 15 residues. J was trimmed by 4 bases and V by 2 bases; bases with no gene match: 3. This CDR3 reads CASGLITGGGNTIYF. The CDR3 region has the DNA TGTGCTAGTGGTTTGATCACAGGGGGCGGAAACACCATATATTTT.

A few counts support this clone. The chain joins TRBV19 to TRBJ1-5; D is ambiguous. Trimming cost V 5 bases and J 6 bases, with 11 bases left between them. CDR1 LNHDA and CDR2 SQIVND come from the germline V gene (reference sequence). The CDR3 runs 13 residues. The CDR3 nucleotides read TGTGCCAGTAGTGGCCCCATGTCTCAGCCCCAGCATTTT. It specifies CASSGPMSQPQHF.

V gene TRBV7-9 combines with J gene TRBJ2-2, with 7 bases identical to TRBD2. Per germline, CDR1 SEHNR and CDR2 FQNEAQ (reference sequence). CDR3 size: 16 residues. The ends lost 2 bases at V and 6 bases at J; junction bases unmatched: 9. CDR3 in DNA: TGTGCCAGCAGCTTACCCGCCGGGGGGATAGCCGGGGAGCTGTTTTTT. It translates to CASSLPAGGIAGELFF. The full variable domain, rest sourced from reference TRBV7-9 and TRBJ2-2, is DTGVSQNPRHKITKRGQNVTFRCDPISEHNRLYWYRQTLGQGPEFLTYFQNEAQLEKSRLLSDRFSAERPKGSFSTLEIQRTEQGDSAMYLCASSLPAGGIAGELFFGEGSRLTVL.

The genes are TRBV29-1 and TRBJ2-1; 11 bases align to TRBD2. The V gene end was trimmed by 0 bases and the J gene end by 7 bases; junction bases not matched to a gene: 17. Germline loops: CDR1 SQVTM, CDR2 ANQGSEA. This CDR3 is 19 amino acids long. The CDR3 nucleotides are TGCAGCGTTGAAGATCTACTAGCGGGAGACCTGCACCCCTCGAATGAGCAGTTCTTC. It specifies CSVEDLLAGDLHPSNEQFF.

The V gene is TRBV11-2, the J gene TRBJ2-1; 7 bases are shared with TRBD2. In germline, CDR1 is SGHAT, CDR2 FQNNGV. V lost 5 bases and J lost 2; bases outside the gene matches: 3. This CDR3 is 14 amino acids long. The CDR3 nucleotides read TGTGCCAGCAGCCAGAGCGGGACCTACAATGAGCAGTTCTTC. It specifies CASSQSGTYNEQFF.

This rearrangement joins TRBV5-6 to TRBJ2-7; D unclear. CDR3 length equals 12 residues. From germline, CDR1 is SGHDT and CDR2 YYEEEE. Between the trimmed V and J ends, which lost 2 bases and 2 bases, there was a span of 5 bases. CDR3: CASSFSTYEQYF. The DNA of the CDR3 is TGTGCCAGCAGCTTTAGCACCTACGAGCAGTACTTC.

The chain combines TRBV20-1 with TRBJ2-7, with D uncertain. Germline V gene lookup returns CDR1 DFQATT and CDR2 SNEGSKA (reference sequence). This CDR3 has 11 amino acids. The V and J ends lost 3 bases and 3 bases respectively, with 6 bases between them. CDR3 residues: CSARGYYEQYF. The CDR3 bases are TGCAGTGCTAGGGGGTACTACGAGCAGTACTTC.

This clone was seen once. CDR3 nucleotide sequence: TGTGCCAGCAGCTTGGGGCAGGGCAATCAGCCCCAGCATTTT. Its protein is CASSLGQGNQPQHF. J is TRBJ1-5 and V is TRBV7-9; possible D gene TRBD1, 5 bases. V was trimmed by 3 bases and J by 2 bases, leaving 8 bases between them. CDR1 and CDR2 from the germline V gene are SEHNR and FQNEAQ (reference sequence). The CDR3 extends over 14 amino acids.

This chain joins TRBV6-6 and TRBJ2-1; 11 bases are a match to TRBD2. J gave up 5 bases and V 10 bases, and 13 bases lay outside the gene matches. CDR1 is MNHNY and CDR2 is SVGAGI in the germline V gene (reference sequence). The CDR3 spans 16 residues. DNA of the CDR3: TGTGCCACCCGGGTGTTGGTAGCGGGAGGGGACAATGAGCAGTTCTTC. This codes for CATRVLVAGGDNEQFF.

This clone was recorded a few times. CDR3 sequence (DNA): TGTGCCAGCAGAAAAACCGCGAACACCGGGGAGCTGTTTTTT. This codes for CASRKTANTGELFF. The J gene is TRBJ2-2, the V gene TRBV2; D not certain. V shed 6 bases and J shed 0 bases, with 8 bases lying between them. The V gene's germline CDR1 is SNHLY and CDR2 FYNNEI. This CDR3 spans 14 amino acids.

V usage is TRBV6-5 and J usage is TRBJ1-1; 9 nucleotides align to TRBD1. The CDR3 is made up of 13 amino acids. The germline V gene encodes CDR1 MNHEY and CDR2 SVGAGI. V shed 7 bases, J shed 6 bases, and the junction held 6 bases outside the gene matches. CDR3 in amino acids: CASTPNRGPEAFF. Here the CDR3 DNA reads TGTGCCAGCACCCCCAACAGGGGGCCTGAAGCTTTCTTT.

The genes are TRBV6-5 and TRBJ2-4; 8 bases match TRBD1. The germline gives CDR1 MNHEY, CDR2 SVGAGI. This CDR3 spans 15 amino acids. J was trimmed by 1 base and V by 5 bases; bases with no gene match: 4. CDR3 protein: CASSLDRDAKNIQYF. CDR3 coding DNA: TGTGCCAGCAGTCTGGACAGGGACGCCAAAAACATTCAGTACTTC.

The CDR3 DNA follows: TGTGCCAGCAGTTGGGGGGGAACTAATGAAAAACTGTTTTTT. Translating it yields CASSWGGTNEKLFF. The V call is TRBV6-5, the J call TRBJ1-4; tentative D call: TRBD1 (5 bases). The CDR3 length is 14 residues. The V gene's germline CDR1 is MNHEY and CDR2 SVGAGI. Trimming stripped 4 bases from V and 1 base from J, with 7 bases between.

The chain has TRBV4-3 and TRBJ2-1; D is unclear. CDR3 length equals 14 residues. The V and J ends lost 1 base and 7 bases respectively, with 11 bases between them. Germline V gene data show CDR1 as LGHNA and CDR2 as YSLEER. The CDR3 DNA reads as TGCGCCAGCAGCCAAGTCTCGCGTAGGAATGAGCAGTTCTTC. This sequence encodes CASSQVSRRNEQFF.

The chain links TRBV6-6 to TRBJ1-2, with 9 bases fitting TRBD1. CDR3 length equals 15 residues. The V gene end was trimmed by 2 bases and the J gene end by 2 bases; junction bases not matched to a gene: 3. The germline V gene encodes CDR1 MNHNY and CDR2 SVGAGI (reference sequence). CDR3 region: CASSYPGTGNYGYTF. The CDR3 nucleotides read TGTGCCAGCAGTTACCCCGGGACAGGGAACTATGGCTACACCTTC.